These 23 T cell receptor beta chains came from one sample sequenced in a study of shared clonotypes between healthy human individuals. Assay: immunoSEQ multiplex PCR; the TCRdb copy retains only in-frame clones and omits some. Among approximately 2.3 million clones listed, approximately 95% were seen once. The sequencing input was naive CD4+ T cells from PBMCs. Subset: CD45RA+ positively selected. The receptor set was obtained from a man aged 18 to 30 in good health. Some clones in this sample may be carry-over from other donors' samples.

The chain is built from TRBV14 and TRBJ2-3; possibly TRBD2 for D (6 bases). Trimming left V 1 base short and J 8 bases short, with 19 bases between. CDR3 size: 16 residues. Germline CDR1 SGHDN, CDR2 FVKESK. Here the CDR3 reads CASSQAGSRTQSTQYF. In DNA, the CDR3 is TGTGCCAGCAGCCAAGCCGGGAGTCGTACACAGTCTACGCAGTATTTT.

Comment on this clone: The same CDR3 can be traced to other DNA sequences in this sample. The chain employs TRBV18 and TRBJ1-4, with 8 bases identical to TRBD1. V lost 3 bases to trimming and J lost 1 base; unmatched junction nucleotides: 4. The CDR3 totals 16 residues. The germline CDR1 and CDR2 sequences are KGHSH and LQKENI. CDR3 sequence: CASSPQGAGTNEKLFF. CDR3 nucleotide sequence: TGTGCCAGCTCACCGCAGGGGGCGGGAACTAATGAAAAACTGTTTTTT.

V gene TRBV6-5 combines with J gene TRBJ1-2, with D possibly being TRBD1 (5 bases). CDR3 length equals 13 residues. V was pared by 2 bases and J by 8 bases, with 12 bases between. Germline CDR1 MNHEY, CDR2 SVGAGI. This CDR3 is CASSYVPWGGYTF. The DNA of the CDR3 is TGTGCCAGCAGTTACGTCCCCTGGGGGGGCTACACCTTC.

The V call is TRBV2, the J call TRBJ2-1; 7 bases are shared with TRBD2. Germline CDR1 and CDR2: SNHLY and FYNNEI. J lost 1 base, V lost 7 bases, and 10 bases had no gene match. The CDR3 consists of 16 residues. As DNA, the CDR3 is TGTGCCAGCACCATGAGCGCGGGAGAGTCCTACAATGAGCAGTTCTTC. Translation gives CASTMSAGESYNEQFF.

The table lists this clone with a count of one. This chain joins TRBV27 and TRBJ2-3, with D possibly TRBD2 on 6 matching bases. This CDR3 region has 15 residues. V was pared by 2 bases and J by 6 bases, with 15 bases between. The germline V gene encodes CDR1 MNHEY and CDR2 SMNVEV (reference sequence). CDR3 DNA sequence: TGTGCCAGCAGTTTAGGAGGGATAAGCTGGGATACGCAGTATTTT. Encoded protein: CASSLGGISWDTQYF.

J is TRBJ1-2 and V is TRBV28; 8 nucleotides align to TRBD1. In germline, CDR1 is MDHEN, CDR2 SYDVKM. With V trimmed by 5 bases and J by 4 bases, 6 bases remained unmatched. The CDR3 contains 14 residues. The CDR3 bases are TGTGCCAGCAGTCTCAGGGGGCAGGGCTATGGCTACACCTTC. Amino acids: CASSLRGQGYGYTF.

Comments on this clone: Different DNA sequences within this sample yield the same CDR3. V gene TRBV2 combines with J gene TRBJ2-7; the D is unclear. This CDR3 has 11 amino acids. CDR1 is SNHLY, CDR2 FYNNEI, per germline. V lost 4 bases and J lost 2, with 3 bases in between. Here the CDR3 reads CASSAAYEQYF. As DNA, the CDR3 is TGTGCCAGCAGTGCAGCCTACGAGCAGTACTTC.

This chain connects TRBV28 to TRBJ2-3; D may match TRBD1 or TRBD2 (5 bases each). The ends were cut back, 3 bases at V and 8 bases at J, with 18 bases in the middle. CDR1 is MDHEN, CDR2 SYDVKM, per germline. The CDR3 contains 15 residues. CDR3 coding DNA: TGTGCCAGCAGTTTGGGGCGGGTGGCCAGCGGTACGCAGTATTTT. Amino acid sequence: CASSLGRVASGTQYF.

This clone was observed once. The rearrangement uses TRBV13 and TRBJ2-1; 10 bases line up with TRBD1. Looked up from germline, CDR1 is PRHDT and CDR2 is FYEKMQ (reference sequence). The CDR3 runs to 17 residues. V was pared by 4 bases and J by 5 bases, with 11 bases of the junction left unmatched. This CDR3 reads CASSWIPGQGFNNEQFF. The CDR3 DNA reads TGTGCCAGCAGCTGGATCCCGGGACAGGGGTTTAACAATGAGCAGTTCTTC.

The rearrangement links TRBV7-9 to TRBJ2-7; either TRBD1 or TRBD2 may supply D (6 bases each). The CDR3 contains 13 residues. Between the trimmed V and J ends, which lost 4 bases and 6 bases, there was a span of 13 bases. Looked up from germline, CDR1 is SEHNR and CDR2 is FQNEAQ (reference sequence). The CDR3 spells CASSSEGGGEQYF. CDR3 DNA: TGTGCCAGCAGCTCCGAGGGGGGCGGCGAGCAGTACTTC.

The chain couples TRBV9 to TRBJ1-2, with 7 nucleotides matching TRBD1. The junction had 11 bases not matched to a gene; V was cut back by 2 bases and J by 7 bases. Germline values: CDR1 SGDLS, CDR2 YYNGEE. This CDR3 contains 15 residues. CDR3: CASSVGDRAVGGYTF. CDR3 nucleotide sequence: TGTGCCAGCAGCGTGGGCGACAGGGCGGTAGGTGGCTACACCTTC.

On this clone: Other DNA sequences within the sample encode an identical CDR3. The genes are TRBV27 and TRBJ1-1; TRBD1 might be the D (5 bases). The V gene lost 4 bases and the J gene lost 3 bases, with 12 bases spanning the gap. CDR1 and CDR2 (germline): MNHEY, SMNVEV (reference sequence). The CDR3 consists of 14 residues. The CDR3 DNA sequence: TGTGCCAGCAGTTGGGGCAGAGGGGACACTGAAGCTTTCTTT. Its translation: CASSWGRGDTEAFF.

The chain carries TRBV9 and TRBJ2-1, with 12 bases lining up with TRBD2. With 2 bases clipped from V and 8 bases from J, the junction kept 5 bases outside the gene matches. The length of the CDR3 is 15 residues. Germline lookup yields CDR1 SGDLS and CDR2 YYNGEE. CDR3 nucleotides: TGTGCCAGCAGCGTGACTAGCGGGAGCACTGATGAGCAGTTCTTC. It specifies CASSVTSGSTDEQFF.

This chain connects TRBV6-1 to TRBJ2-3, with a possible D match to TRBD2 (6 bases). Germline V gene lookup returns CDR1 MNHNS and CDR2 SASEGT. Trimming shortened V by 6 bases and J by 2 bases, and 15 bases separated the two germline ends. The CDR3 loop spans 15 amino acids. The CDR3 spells CASRGRDFVTDTQYF. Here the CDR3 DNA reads TGTGCCAGCAGGGGCCGGGACTTCGTCACAGATACGCAGTATTTT.

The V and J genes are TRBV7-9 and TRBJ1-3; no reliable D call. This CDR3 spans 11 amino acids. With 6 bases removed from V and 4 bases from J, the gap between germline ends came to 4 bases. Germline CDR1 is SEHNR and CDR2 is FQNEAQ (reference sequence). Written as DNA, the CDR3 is TGTGCCAGCAGGGAAGGAAACACCATATATTTT. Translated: CASREGNTIYF.

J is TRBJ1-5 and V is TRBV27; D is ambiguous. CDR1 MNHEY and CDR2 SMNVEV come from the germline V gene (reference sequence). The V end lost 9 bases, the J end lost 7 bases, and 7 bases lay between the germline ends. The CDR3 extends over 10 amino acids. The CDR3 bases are TGTGCCAGATATCGACAGCCCCAGCATTTT. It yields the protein CARYRQPQHF.

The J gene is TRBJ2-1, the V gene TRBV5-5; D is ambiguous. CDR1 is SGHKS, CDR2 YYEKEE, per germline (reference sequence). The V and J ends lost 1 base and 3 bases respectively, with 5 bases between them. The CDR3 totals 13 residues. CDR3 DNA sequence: TGTGCCAGCAGCTTGTCTAGCTACAATGAGCAGTTCTTC. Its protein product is CASSLSSYNEQFF. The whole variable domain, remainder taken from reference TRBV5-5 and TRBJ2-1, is DAGVTQSPTHLIKTRGQQVTLRCSPISGHKSVSWYQQVLGQGPQFIFQYYEKEERGRGNFPDRFSARQFPNYSSELNVNALLLGDSALYLCASSLSSYNEQFFGPGTRLTVL.

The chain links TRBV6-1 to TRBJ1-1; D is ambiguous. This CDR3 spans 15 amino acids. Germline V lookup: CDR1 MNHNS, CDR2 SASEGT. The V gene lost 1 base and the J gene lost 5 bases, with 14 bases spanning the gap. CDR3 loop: CASSEGSGRWTEAFF. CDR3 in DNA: TGTGCCAGCAGTGAAGGGTCCGGGAGGTGGACTGAAGCTTTCTTT.

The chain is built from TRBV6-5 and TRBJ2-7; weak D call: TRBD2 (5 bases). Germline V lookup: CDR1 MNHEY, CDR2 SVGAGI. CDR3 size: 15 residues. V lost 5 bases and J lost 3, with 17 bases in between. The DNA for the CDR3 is TGTGCCAGCAGTCACCTGACTACCCTAGGCTACGAGCAGTACTTC. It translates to CASSHLTTLGYEQYF.

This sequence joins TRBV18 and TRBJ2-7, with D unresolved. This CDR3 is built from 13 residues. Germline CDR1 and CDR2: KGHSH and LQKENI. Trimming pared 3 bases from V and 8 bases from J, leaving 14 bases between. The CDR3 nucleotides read TGTGCCAGCTCACCCGGACGACCGTCGAAGCAGTACTTC. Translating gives CASSPGRPSKQYF.

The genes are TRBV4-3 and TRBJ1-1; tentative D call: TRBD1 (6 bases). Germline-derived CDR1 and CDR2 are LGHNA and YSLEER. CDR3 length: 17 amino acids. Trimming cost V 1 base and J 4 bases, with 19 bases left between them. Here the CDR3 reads CASSQVTGFLPGTEAFF. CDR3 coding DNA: TGCGCCAGCAGCCAAGTGACAGGATTTTTACCAGGCACTGAAGCTTTCTTT.

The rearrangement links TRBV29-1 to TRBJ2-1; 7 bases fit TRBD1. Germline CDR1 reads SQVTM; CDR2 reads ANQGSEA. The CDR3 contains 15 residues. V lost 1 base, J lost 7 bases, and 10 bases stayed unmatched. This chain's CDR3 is CSVEGQGLTRNEQFF. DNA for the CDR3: TGCAGCGTTGAAGGACAGGGCCTCACAAGGAATGAGCAGTTCTTC.

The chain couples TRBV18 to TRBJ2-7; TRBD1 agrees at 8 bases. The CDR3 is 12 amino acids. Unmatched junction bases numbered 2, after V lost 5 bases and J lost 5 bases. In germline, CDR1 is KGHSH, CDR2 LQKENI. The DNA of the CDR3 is TGTGCCAGCTCAGTACAGGGGGACGAGCAGTACTTC. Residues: CASSVQGDEQYF.